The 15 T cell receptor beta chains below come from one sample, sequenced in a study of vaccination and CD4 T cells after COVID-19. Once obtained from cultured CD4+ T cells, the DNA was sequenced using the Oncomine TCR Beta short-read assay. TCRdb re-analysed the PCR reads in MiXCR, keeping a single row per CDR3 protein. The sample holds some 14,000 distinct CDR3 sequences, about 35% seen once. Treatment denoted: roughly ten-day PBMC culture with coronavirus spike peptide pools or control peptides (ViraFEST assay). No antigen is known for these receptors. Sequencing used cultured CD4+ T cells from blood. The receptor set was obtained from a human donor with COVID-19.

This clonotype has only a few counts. The DNA for the CDR3 is TGTGCCAGCAGTTACTCGGCCGGGGGGGCTGGTGGCTACACCTTC. It specifies CASSYSAGGAGGYTF. The J gene is TRBJ1-2, the V gene TRBV6-2 or TRBV6-3, with D perhaps TRBD1 (6 bases). Trimming left V 0 bases short and J 7 bases short, with 15 bases between. Germline loops: CDR1 MNHEY, CDR2 SVGEGT. This CDR3 spans 15 amino acids.

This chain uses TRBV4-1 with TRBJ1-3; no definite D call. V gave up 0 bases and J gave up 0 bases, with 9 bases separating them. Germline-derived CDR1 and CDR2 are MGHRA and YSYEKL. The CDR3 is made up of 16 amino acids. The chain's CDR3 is CASSQDLVGSGNTIYF. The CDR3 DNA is TGCGCCAGCAGCCAAGATTTGGTAGGCTCTGGAAACACCATATATTTT.

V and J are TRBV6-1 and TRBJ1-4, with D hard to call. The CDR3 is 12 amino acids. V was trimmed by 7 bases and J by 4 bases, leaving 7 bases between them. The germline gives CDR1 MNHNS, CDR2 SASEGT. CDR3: CASIFSNEKLFF. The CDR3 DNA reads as TGTGCCAGCATCTTCAGTAATGAAAAACTGTTTTTT.

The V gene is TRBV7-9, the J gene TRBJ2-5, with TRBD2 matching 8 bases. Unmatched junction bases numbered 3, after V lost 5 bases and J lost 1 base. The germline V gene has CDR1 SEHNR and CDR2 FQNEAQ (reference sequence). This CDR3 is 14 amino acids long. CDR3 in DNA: TGTGCCAGCAGCATTACTAGCGGCCAAGAGACCCAGTACTTC. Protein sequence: CASSITSGQETQYF.

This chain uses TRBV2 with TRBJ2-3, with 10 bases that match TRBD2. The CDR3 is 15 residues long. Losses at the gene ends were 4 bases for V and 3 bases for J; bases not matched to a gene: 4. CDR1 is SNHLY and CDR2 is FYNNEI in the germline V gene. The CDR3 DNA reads TGTGCCAGCAGTGGGGGACTAGCGTTAACAGATACGCAGTATTTT. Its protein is CASSGGLALTDTQYF.

In DNA form, the CDR3 reads TGTGCCAGCAGCTTAATCAGGGGGGACAATCAGCCCCAGCATTTT. Encoded protein: CASSLIRGDNQPQHF. The rearrangement joins TRBV7-2 to TRBJ1-5; 7 bases match TRBD1. Unmatched junction bases numbered 4, after V lost 2 bases and J lost 3 bases. The CDR3 covers 15 residues. CDR1 and CDR2 from the germline V gene are SGHTA and FQGNSA.

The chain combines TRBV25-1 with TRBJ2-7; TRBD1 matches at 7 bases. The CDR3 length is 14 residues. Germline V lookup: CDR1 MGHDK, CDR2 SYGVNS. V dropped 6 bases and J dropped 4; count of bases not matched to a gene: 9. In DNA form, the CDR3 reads TGTGCCAGCAGCAAAACAGGGGATTTGTACGAGCAGTACTTC. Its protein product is CASSKTGDLYEQYF.

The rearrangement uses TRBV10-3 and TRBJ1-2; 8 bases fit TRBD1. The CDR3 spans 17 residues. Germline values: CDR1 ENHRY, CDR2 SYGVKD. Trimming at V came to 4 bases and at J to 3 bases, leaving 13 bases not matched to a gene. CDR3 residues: CAISGRTGHQGDYGYTF. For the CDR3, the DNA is TGTGCCATCAGTGGGAGGACAGGGCATCAGGGCGACTATGGCTACACCTTC.

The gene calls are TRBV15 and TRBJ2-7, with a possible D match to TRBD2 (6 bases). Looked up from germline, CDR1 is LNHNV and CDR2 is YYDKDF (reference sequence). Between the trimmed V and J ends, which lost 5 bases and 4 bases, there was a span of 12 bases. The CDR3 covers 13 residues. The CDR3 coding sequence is TGTGCCACCAGCTTGGCGGGGACGTACGAGCAGTACTTC. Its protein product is CATSLAGTYEQYF. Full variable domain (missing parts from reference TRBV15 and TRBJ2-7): DAMVIQNPRYQVTQFGKPVTLSCSQTLNHNVMYWYQQKSSQAPKLLFHYYDKDFNNEADTPDNFQSRRPNTSFCFLDIRSPGLGDTAMYLCATSLAGTYEQYFGPGTRLTVT.

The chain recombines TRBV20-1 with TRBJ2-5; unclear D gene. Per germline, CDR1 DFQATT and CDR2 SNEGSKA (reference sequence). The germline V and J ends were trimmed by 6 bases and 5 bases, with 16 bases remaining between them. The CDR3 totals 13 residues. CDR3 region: CSAPTIGWETQYF. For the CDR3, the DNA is TGCAGTGCACCGACGATCGGGTGGGAGACCCAGTACTTC.

CDR3 sequence reads: CASRFLGVNEQFF. The CDR3 DNA reads TGTGCCAGCAGATTTCTAGGGGTCAATGAGCAGTTCTTC. The chain carries TRBV6-2 or TRBV6-3 and TRBJ2-1, with D possibly TRBD1 on 5 matching bases. The CDR3 is made up of 13 amino acids. The germline V gene encodes CDR1 MNHEY and CDR2 SVGEGT. With 6 bases removed from V and 6 bases from J, the gap between germline ends came to 12 bases.

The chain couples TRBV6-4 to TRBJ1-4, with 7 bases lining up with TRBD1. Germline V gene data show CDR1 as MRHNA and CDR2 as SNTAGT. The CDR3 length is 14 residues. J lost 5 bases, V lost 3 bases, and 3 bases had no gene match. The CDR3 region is CASSDGTANEKLFF. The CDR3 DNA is TGTGCCAGCAGTGATGGGACAGCCAATGAAAAACTGTTTTTT.

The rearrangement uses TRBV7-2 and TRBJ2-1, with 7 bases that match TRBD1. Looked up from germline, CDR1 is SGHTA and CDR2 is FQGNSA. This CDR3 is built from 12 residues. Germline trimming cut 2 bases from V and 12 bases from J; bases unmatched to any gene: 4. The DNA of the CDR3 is TGTGCCAGCAGCTTAATTGAGGGGGCGCAGTTCTTC. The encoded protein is CASSLIEGAQFF.

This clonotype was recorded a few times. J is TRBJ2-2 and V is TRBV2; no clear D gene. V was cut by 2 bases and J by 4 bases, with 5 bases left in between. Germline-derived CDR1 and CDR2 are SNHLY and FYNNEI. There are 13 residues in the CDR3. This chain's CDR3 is CASSEIVTGELFF. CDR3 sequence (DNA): TGTGCCAGCAGTGAAATAGTCACCGGGGAGCTGTTTTTT.

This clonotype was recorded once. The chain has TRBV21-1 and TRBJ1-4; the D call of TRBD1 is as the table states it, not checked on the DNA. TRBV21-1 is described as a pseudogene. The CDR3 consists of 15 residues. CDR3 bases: TGTGCCAGCAGCAAAGGGGACGGACAAATGTGGGCGCTGTTTTTT. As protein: CASSKGDGQMWALFF.